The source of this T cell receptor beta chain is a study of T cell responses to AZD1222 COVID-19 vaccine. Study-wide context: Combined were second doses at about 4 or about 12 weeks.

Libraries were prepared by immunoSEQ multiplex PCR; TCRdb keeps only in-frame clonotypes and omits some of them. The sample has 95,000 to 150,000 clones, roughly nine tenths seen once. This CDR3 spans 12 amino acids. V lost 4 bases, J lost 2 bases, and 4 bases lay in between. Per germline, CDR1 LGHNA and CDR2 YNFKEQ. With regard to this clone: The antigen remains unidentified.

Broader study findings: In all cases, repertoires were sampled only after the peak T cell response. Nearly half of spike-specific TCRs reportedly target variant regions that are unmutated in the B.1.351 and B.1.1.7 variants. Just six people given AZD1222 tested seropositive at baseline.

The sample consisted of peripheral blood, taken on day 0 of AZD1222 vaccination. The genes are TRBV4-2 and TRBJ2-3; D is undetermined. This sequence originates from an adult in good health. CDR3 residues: CASSLITDTQYF. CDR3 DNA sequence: TGTGCCAGCAGCCTAATCACAGATACGCAGTATTTT.